The clone carrying this TCR beta chain was seen many times. Its target is unknown. This entry comes from a study of Graves' ophthalmopathy and Graves' hyperthyroidism. Findings and caveats of the study: Also, most clonotypes expanded in the thyroid above 0.001 frequency appeared in blood.

The sequenced template was RNA, covering the TCR beta CDR3 region. HTBI-primed RT-PCR formed the first round, and a multiplex PCR formed the second. Each CDR3 protein is one row after TCRdb ran MiXCR on the multiplex PCR reads. The sample has some 1.1 million distinct CDR3 sequences; about 40% are singletons. Symptoms, serum thyroxine and TRAb, thyroid ultrasound, and orbital computed tomography formed the diagnostic basis. CDR3 length: 15 residues. V was cut by 4 bases and J by 13 bases, with 20 bases left in between. Germline V lookup: CDR1 SGHVS, CDR2 FQNEAQ. This sequence originates from an adult man with Graves' hyperthyroidism. Sequenced: peripheral blood or thyroid tissue (not recorded which). The chain recombines TRBV7-8 with TRBJ1-6, with D hard to call. The CDR3 here is CASSSETYPTVPLHF. The CDR3, as DNA: TGTGCCAGCAGCTCGGAGACCTACCCCACGGTGCCCCTCCACTTT.